The present TCR beta chain was sequenced within a study of T cell responses to AZD1222 COVID-19 vaccine. Whole-study results and caveats: Clonal diversity was possibly underestimated; the donors were predominantly white British and more often female. Spike as a whole was targeted by vaccine-associated CD4 TCRs, dominant at 160-218 and 743-854. As reported, nearly half of all spike-specific TCRs target variant regions that are unmutated.

Concerning this clone: Its target is unknown.

The V end lost 6 bases, the J end lost 8 bases, and 16 bases lay between the germline ends. This CDR3 comprises 13 residues. Measured with immunoSEQ multiplex PCR; TCRdb has only the in-frame clones, and not every one. The repertoire holds 100,000 to 150,000 clones, approximately 94% seen once, with less than 6% in the top ten. The source is an adult who received the AZD1222 COVID-19 vaccine. Sequenced here: peripheral blood, sampled 28 days after the second AZD1222 dose. The chain carries TRBV12-3 or TRBV12-4 and TRBJ1-2, with D hard to call. This CDR3 reads CASSISTETGYTF. CDR3 sequence (DNA): TGTGCCAGCAGCATATCGACGGAGACGGGCTACACCTTC.